These 3 T cell receptor beta chains originate from one sample sequenced in a study of T cell responses to AZD1222 COVID-19 vaccine. Assay: immunoSEQ multiplex PCR; the TCRdb copy retains only in-frame clones and omits some. Of fewer than 120,000 clones listed, about 87% are singletons. The input for sequencing was peripheral blood, taken 28 days after the second AZD1222 dose. These receptors all come from an adult who received the AZD1222 COVID-19 vaccine.

This chain connects TRBV5-1 to TRBJ2-1; D is possibly TRBD1 or TRBD2 (5 bases each). Germline V lookup: CDR1 SGHRS, CDR2 YFSETQ. The CDR3 is 15 amino acids. Trimming stripped 4 bases from V and 6 bases from J, with 17 bases between. This chain's CDR3 is CASSPRGEKTNEQFF. The CDR3 DNA follows: TGCGCCAGCAGCCCCCGAGGGGAGAAGACCAATGAGCAGTTCTTC. Combining the CDR3 with reference TRBV5-1 and TRBJ2-1 gives the whole variable domain KAGVTQTPRYLIKTRGQQVTLSCSPISGHRSVSWYQQTPGQGLQFLFEYFSETQRNKGNFPGRFSGRQFSNSRSEMNVSTLELGDSALYLCASSPRGEKTNEQFFGPGTRLTVL.

The chain is built from TRBV5-1 and TRBJ2-1, with 7 bases that match TRBD2. The germline V gene has CDR1 SGHRS and CDR2 YFSETQ. Losses at the gene ends were 4 bases for V and 6 bases for J; bases not matched to a gene: 7. The CDR3 consists of 14 residues. The CDR3 DNA reads TGCGCCAGCAGCCCCGGGGGGAATCTCAATGAGCAGTTCTTC. Encoded protein: CASSPGGNLNEQFF.

The rearrangement joins TRBV24-1 to TRBJ2-7; 7 bases map to TRBD2. CDR1 and CDR2 (germline): KGHDR, SFDVKD. The J segment lost 5 bases and the V segment lost 4 bases, leaving 10 bases of the junction unmatched. This CDR3 has 15 residues. CDR3 protein: CATSDEGGPLDEQYF. CDR3 DNA sequence: TGTGCCACCAGTGACGAGGGAGGGCCTCTGGACGAGCAGTACTTC.